This TCR beta chain was retrieved from a study of T cell repertoires in cytomegalovirus infection. The overall study: Public TCR beta signatures indicated both CMV infection and matching HLA type. General observations from the study: Across the ex vivo response, the dominant clonotypes were HLA-C-restricted CMV-specific TCR beta clonotypes.

CDR3 length equals 14 residues. The germline V and J ends were trimmed by 0 bases and 3 bases, with 8 bases remaining between them. This clonotype was detected a few times. Antigen specificity is unknown. TCRdb independently ran MiXCR on the reads; one entry per CDR3 protein. The sample lists approximately 1,000,000 distinct CDR3 sequences, about a third occurring once. The TCR originated in a human donor in good health (CMV status not recorded). Some clones in this sample may be carry-over from other donors' samples. The chain links TRBV12-3 or TRBV12-4 to TRBJ1-2; D is unclear. Specimen: cultured CD8+ T cells from PBMCs, collected from culture after CMV antigen stimulation. CDR3 sequence: CASSLAGIDYGYTF. The CDR3, as DNA: TGTGCCAGCAGTTTAGCCGGGATCGACTATGGCTACACCTTC.